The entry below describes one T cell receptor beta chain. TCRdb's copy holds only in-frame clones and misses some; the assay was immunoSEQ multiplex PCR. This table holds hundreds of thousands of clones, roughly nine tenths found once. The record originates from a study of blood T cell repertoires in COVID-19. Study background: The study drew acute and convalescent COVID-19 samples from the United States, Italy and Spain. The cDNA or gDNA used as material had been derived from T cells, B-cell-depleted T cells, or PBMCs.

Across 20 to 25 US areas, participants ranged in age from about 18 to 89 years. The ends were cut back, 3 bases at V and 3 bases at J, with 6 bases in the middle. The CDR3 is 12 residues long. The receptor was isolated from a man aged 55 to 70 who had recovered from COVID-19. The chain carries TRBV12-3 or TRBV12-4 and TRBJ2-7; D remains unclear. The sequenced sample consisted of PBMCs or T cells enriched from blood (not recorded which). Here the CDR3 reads CASSFGHYEQYF. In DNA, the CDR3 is TGTGCCAGCAGTTTTGGCCACTACGAGCAGTACTTC.